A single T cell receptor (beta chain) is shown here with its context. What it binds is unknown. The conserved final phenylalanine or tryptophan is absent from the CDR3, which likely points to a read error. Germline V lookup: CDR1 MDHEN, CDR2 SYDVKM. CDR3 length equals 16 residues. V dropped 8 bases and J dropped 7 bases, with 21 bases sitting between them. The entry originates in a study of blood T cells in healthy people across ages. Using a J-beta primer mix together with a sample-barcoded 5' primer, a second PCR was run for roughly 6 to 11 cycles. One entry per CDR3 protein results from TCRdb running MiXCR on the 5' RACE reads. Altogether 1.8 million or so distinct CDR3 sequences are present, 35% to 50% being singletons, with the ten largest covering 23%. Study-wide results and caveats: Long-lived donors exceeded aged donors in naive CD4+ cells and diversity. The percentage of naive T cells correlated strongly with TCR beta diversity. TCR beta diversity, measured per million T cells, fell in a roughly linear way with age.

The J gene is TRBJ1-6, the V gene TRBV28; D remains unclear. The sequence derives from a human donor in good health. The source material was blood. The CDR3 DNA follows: TGTGCCAGCCGTCCTACGGGCAAGGGAGTGAATTCACCCCTCCACCTT. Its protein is CASRPTGKGVNSPLHL.